These T cell receptor beta chains were read from a single sample in a study of control samples from healthy donors and cancer patients. TCRdb's table, derived via immunoSEQ multiplex PCR, lists solely in-frame clones and lacks some. The sample carries some 130,000 clones, roughly 95% recorded once. Source material: blood. The receptor set was obtained from a young man in good health. CDR3s include the opening cysteine and the closing phenylalanine or tryptophan. A D gene is named only where the DNA matches it firmly. Rows may omit the clone size; those that give it use once, few, many or a size class.

J gene: TRBJ2-5
V gene: TRBV29-1
clone size: once
D gene: .
CDR3 DNA: TGCAGCGTTGAACACGGACAGGAGACCCAGTACTTC
CDR3 protein: CSVEHGQETQYF

J gene: TRBJ1-2
V gene: TRBV4-3
clone size: .
D gene: .
CDR3 DNA: TGCGCCAGCAGCCGCAGAACAGGGAACTATGGCTACACCTTC
CDR3 protein: CASSRRTGNYGYTF

J gene: TRBJ1-3
V gene: TRBV27
clone size: .
D gene: .
CDR3 DNA: TGTGCCAGCAGTCCGACGGGGGGACCGGGAAACACCATATATTTT
CDR3 protein: CASSPTGGPGNTIYF

J gene: TRBJ1-2
V gene: TRBV18
clone size: .
D gene: .
CDR3 DNA: TGTGCCAGCTCTCCCCCAAGTGGCCGGATGCGAGGGCGGAGCCCCTACGATAACTATGGCTACACCTTC
CDR3 protein: CASSPPSGRMRGRSPYDNYGYTF

J gene: TRBJ2-1
V gene: TRBV4-3
clone size: .
D gene: TRBD2
CDR3 DNA: TGCGCCAGCAGCCAAGGCGGGGGGCAGTACAATGAGCAGTTCTTC
CDR3 protein: CASSQGGGQYNEQFF

J gene: TRBJ1-1
V gene: TRBV14
clone size: once
D gene: .
CDR3 DNA: TGTGCCAGCAGCCTCCTCTCGCACACTGAAGCTTTCTTT
CDR3 protein: CASSLLSHTEAFF

J gene: TRBJ2-7
V gene: TRBV6-1
clone size: .
D gene: .
CDR3 DNA: TGTGCCAGCAGTGAAACCGTTTCCTACGAGCAGTACTTC
CDR3 protein: CASSETVSYEQYF

J gene: TRBJ2-5
V gene: TRBV5-6
clone size: .
D gene: TRBD1
CDR3 DNA: TGTGCCAGCAGCTTGGGGGACAGGGTATGGGAGACCCAGTACTTC
CDR3 protein: CASSLGDRVWETQYF

J gene: TRBJ2-2
V gene: TRBV2
clone size: .
D gene: .
CDR3 DNA: TGTGCCAGCAGTCCCCTGACAGGGAGGACCGGGGAGCTGTTTTTT
CDR3 protein: CASSPLTGRTGELFF

J gene: TRBJ1-1
V gene: TRBV6-2/TRBV6-3
clone size: few
D gene: .
CDR3 DNA: TGTGCCAGCAGTTACTCCTTCACCAGCACAGAGGAAGCTTTCTTT
CDR3 protein: CASSYSFTSTEEAFF

J gene: TRBJ1-5
V gene: TRBV6-2/TRBV6-3
clone size: .
D gene: TRBD1
CDR3 DNA: TGTGCCAGCAGTTACGGGACAGGGTGGGTCCAGCATTTT
CDR3 protein: CASSYGTGWVQHF

J gene: TRBJ1-5
V gene: TRBV14
clone size: once
D gene: .
CDR3 DNA: TGTGCCAGCAGCCGAGCCCCGAATCAGCCCCAGCATTTT
CDR3 protein: CASSRAPNQPQHF

J gene: TRBJ2-1
V gene: TRBV5-1
clone size: .
D gene: TRBD2
CDR3 DNA: TGCGCCAGCAGCTTGGCCGCGTCTAGCGGTTACAATGAGCAGTTCTTC
CDR3 protein: CASSLAASSGYNEQFF

J gene: TRBJ1-6
V gene: TRBV5-1
clone size: .
D gene: .
CDR3 DNA: TGCGCCAGCAGCTTGGCCACTGCCCATTCACCCCTCCACTTT
CDR3 protein: CASSLATAHSPLHF

J gene: TRBJ2-7
V gene: TRBV28
clone size: .
D gene: TRBD1
CDR3 DNA: TGTGCCAGCAGTTTCTCCGGGACAGGGAACGGCGAGCAGTACTTC
CDR3 protein: CASSFSGTGNGEQYF

J gene: TRBJ2-2
V gene: TRBV30
clone size: .
D gene: TRBD2
CDR3 DNA: TGTGCCTGGAGTGGGGCACCGGGACTAGCGGGGAACGGGGAGCTGTTTTTT
CDR3 protein: CAWSGAPGLAGNGELFF

J gene: TRBJ1-2
V gene: TRBV4-3
clone size: few
D gene: .
CDR3 DNA: TGCGCCAGCAGCCAATTTGTAGGGGGGAACTATGGCTACACCTTC
CDR3 protein: CASSQFVGGNYGYTF

J gene: TRBJ1-5
V gene: TRBV10-3
clone size: .
D gene: .
CDR3 DNA: TGTGCCATCAGCTCTCAGGCCAATCAGCCCCAGCATTTT
CDR3 protein: CAISSQANQPQHF

J gene: TRBJ1-1
V gene: TRBV30
clone size: .
D gene: .
CDR3 DNA: TGTGCCTGGAGTGTACCGGTACTGAGCGAAGCTTTCTTT
CDR3 protein: CAWSVPVLSEAFF

J gene: TRBJ1-3
V gene: TRBV9
clone size: .
D gene: TRBD1
CDR3 DNA: TGTGCCAGCAGCGCCGCGACAGGGCCTGGAAACACCATATATTTT
CDR3 protein: CASSAATGPGNTIYF

J gene: TRBJ1-1
V gene: TRBV4-1
clone size: .
D gene: .
CDR3 DNA: TGCGCCAGCAGCCAGGAACCCGGGACTCGGCACACTGAAGCTTTCTTT
CDR3 protein: CASSQEPGTRHTEAFF

J gene: TRBJ2-3
V gene: TRBV7-9
clone size: .
D gene: TRBD2
CDR3 DNA: TGTGCCAGCACCTTCCCCGCACAAGCGGGAGGGACAGATACGCAGTATTTT
CDR3 protein: CASTFPAQAGGTDTQYF

J gene: TRBJ1-3
V gene: TRBV9
clone size: .
D gene: TRBD1
CDR3 DNA: TGTGCCAGCAGCGGACAGGGGAGTGGAAACACCATATATTTT
CDR3 protein: CASSGQGSGNTIYF

J gene: TRBJ1-6
V gene: TRBV7-9
clone size: .
D gene: TRBD1
CDR3 DNA: TGTGCCAGCAGTCCCGTCAGGACAGGGGGCTCACCCCTCCACTTT
CDR3 protein: CASSPVRTGGSPLHF

J gene: TRBJ1-1
V gene: TRBV6-5
clone size: once
D gene: TRBD1
CDR3 DNA: TGTGCCAGCACCGGACAGGTTAACACTGAAGCTTTCTTT
CDR3 protein: CASTGQVNTEAFF

J gene: TRBJ1-2
V gene: TRBV12-5
clone size: .
D gene: TRBD1
CDR3 DNA: TGTGCTAGTGGTTTGGAGGGGGCAGACTATGGCTACACCTTC
CDR3 protein: CASGLEGADYGYTF

J gene: TRBJ1-5
V gene: TRBV28
clone size: .
D gene: .
CDR3 DNA: TGTGCCAGCAGTTATTCCAGGGGTGGCAATCAGCCCCAGCATTTT
CDR3 protein: CASSYSRGGNQPQHF

J gene: TRBJ2-3
V gene: TRBV4-3
clone size: .
D gene: .
CDR3 DNA: TGCGCCAGCAGCCACCGCTGGGGGAACACAGATACGCAGTATTTT
CDR3 protein: CASSHRWGNTDTQYF

J gene: TRBJ2-7
V gene: TRBV19
clone size: .
D gene: .
CDR3 DNA: TGTGCCACCGGACACGGGAGTAACGAGCAGTACTTC
CDR3 protein: CATGHGSNEQYF

J gene: TRBJ1-2
V gene: TRBV5-4
clone size: .
D gene: TRBD1
CDR3 DNA: TGTGCCAGCAGCGCCTGGACAGGACCAGCTAACTATGGCTACACCTTC
CDR3 protein: CASSAWTGPANYGYTF

J gene: TRBJ2-7
V gene: TRBV4-2
clone size: .
D gene: .
CDR3 DNA: TGTGCCAGCAGCCAAGAGGAGTTTCAGTACTTC
CDR3 protein: CASSQEEFQYF

J gene: TRBJ2-6
V gene: TRBV28
clone size: .
D gene: .
CDR3 DNA: TGTGCCAGCAGTTTAGGTGGGGCCAACGTCCTGACTTTC
CDR3 protein: CASSLGGANVLTF

J gene: TRBJ2-1
V gene: TRBV4-1
clone size: .
D gene: TRBD2
CDR3 DNA: TGCGCCAGCAGCCAGGAGGAGGCTAGCGGGGGCCCCCGCTCCTACAATGAGCAGTTCTTC
CDR3 protein: CASSQEEASGGPRSYNEQFF

J gene: TRBJ2-1
V gene: TRBV7-6
clone size: .
D gene: TRBD2
CDR3 DNA: TGTGCCAGCAGCTCAGTGGGAGGGTCCTACAATGAGCAGTTCTTC
CDR3 protein: CASSSVGGSYNEQFF

J gene: TRBJ2-7
V gene: TRBV4-3
clone size: .
D gene: .
CDR3 DNA: TGCGCCAGCAGCCAAGCAGTGGCAAGCTCCTACGAGCAGTACTTC
CDR3 protein: CASSQAVASSYEQYF

J gene: TRBJ2-3
V gene: TRBV2
clone size: .
D gene: .
CDR3 DNA: TGTGCCAGCAGAGAGGGGTGGGCCACAGATACGCAGTATTTT
CDR3 protein: CASREGWATDTQYF

J gene: TRBJ2-7
V gene: TRBV28
clone size: .
D gene: .
CDR3 DNA: TGTGCCAGCAGTTTAACTATCTCGCGCGAGCAGTACTTC
CDR3 protein: CASSLTISREQYF

J gene: TRBJ1-4
V gene: TRBV19
clone size: .
D gene: .
CDR3 DNA: TGTGCCAGTAGCCACCGGGGGGGTTCGGATGAAAAACTGTTTTTT
CDR3 protein: CASSHRGGSDEKLFF

J gene: TRBJ1-1
V gene: TRBV5-1
clone size: .
D gene: .
CDR3 DNA: TGCGCCAGCAGCTTGAGGTTCGGGGGCGGGTCGGGCACTGAAGCTTTCTTT
CDR3 protein: CASSLRFGGGSGTEAFF

J gene: TRBJ1-1
V gene: TRBV5-6
clone size: .
D gene: .
CDR3 DNA: TGTGCCAGCAGCTTGGTGGTCAAGGGTGTAGCTTTCTTT
CDR3 protein: CASSLVVKGVAFF

J gene: TRBJ1-1
V gene: TRBV6-5
clone size: .
D gene: .
CDR3 DNA: TGTGCCAGCAGTTACTCGACCCAGACGAACACTGAAGCTTTCTTT
CDR3 protein: CASSYSTQTNTEAFF

J gene: TRBJ2-5
V gene: TRBV5-6
clone size: .
D gene: .
CDR3 DNA: TGTGCCAGCAGCTTAGGGGCGCGGTACCAAGAGACCCAGTACTTC
CDR3 protein: CASSLGARYQETQYF

J gene: TRBJ2-7
V gene: TRBV19
clone size: .
D gene: .
CDR3 DNA: TGTGCCAGTAGTATTGGACACTACTACGAGCAGTACTTC
CDR3 protein: CASSIGHYYEQYF

J gene: TRBJ1-1
V gene: TRBV11-2
clone size: once
D gene: .
CDR3 DNA: TGTGCCAGCAGCTTATTTTTGAACACTGAAGCTTTCTTT
CDR3 protein: CASSLFLNTEAFF

J gene: TRBJ2-7
V gene: TRBV5-1
clone size: .
D gene: TRBD2
CDR3 DNA: TGCGCCAGCAGCTTCCTAGCGGCTTCTCTCCACGAGCAGTACTTC
CDR3 protein: CASSFLAASLHEQYF

J gene: TRBJ2-1
V gene: TRBV25-1
clone size: .
D gene: TRBD2
CDR3 DNA: TGTGCCAGCAGTGCGGCGGGGGAAGTGAATGAGCAGTTCTTC
CDR3 protein: CASSAAGEVNEQFF

J gene: TRBJ2-7
V gene: TRBV28
clone size: .
D gene: TRBD2
CDR3 DNA: TGTGCCAGCAGTGCTGGGACTAGCGGGGGCTACGAGCAGTACTTC
CDR3 protein: CASSAGTSGGYEQYF

J gene: TRBJ1-5
V gene: TRBV6-2/TRBV6-3
clone size: .
D gene: TRBD1
CDR3 DNA: TGTGCCAGCAGTTACGTCCCATACAGGGGCTCGGGCAATCAGCCCCAGCATTTT
CDR3 protein: CASSYVPYRGSGNQPQHF

J gene: TRBJ1-4
V gene: TRBV7-2
clone size: .
D gene: .
CDR3 DNA: TGTGCCAGCAGTCCCCCCGGGGTTGAAAAACTGTTTTTT
CDR3 protein: CASSPPGVEKLFF

J gene: TRBJ2-1
V gene: TRBV30
clone size: .
D gene: .
CDR3 DNA: TGTGCCTGGAAACTAGATAGTGCTGAGCAGTTCTTC
CDR3 protein: CAWKLDSAEQFF

J gene: TRBJ2-1
V gene: TRBV7-9
clone size: .
D gene: TRBD1
CDR3 DNA: TGTGCCAGCAGCTTAGGGGACAGGGTTGGTGAGCAGTTCTTC
CDR3 protein: CASSLGDRVGEQFF

J gene: TRBJ2-7
V gene: TRBV4-3
clone size: once
D gene: TRBD1
CDR3 DNA: TGCGCCAGCAGCCAAGGGGGAATTGGGACAGGGTTGGCCGAGCAGTACTTC
CDR3 protein: CASSQGGIGTGLAEQYF